This TCR beta chain was retrieved from a study of cytomegalovirus exposure and HLA in healthy donors. Across the whole study: Some 200 million T cells yielded 110 million or so unique TCR beta sequences in earlier analysis. Study outcomes and limitations: The availability of immune exposure information extended only to CMV serostatus.

This PCR relied on a set of 60 Vbeta primers and 13 Jbeta primers. Here immunoSEQ multiplex PCR was the method, and the copy in TCRdb shows in-frame clones only, minus some. The sample yields some 130,000 clones, 73% seen once. The CDR3 is 14 amino acids. V was cut by 4 bases and J by 0 bases, with 7 bases left in between. The V gene's germline CDR1 is MNHNS and CDR2 SASEGT. In regard to this clone: The antigen is not known.

The source material was PBMCs. This receptor was taken from a woman aged 40 to 50 in good health and CMV-seronegative. The V and J genes are TRBV6-1 and TRBJ1-3; D not resolved. DNA for the CDR3: TGTGCCAGCAGTGCCGGAGACTCTGGAAACACCATATATTTT. Protein: CASSAGDSGNTIYF.